Shown below are 25 T cell receptor beta chains from a single sample sequenced in a study of metastatic and nonmetastatic thyroid tumors. Through MiXCR, TCRdb re-clonotyped the PCR reads. The sample shows some 30,000 clones, roughly a tenth of them seen only once. Not a single patient had been given any form of treatment at any point before undergoing thyroid surgery. The sequenced material came from blood. The source of these receptors is a female donor with papillary thyroid cancer or a benign thyroid nodule (not recorded which). Some clones in this sample may be carry-over from other donors' samples.

This clone occurred many times. CDR3 amino acids: CASSRQGAAEAFF. CDR3 nucleotide sequence: TGTGCCAGTAGTAGACAGGGGGCCGCTGAAGCTTTCTTT. This sequence joins TRBV19 and TRBJ1-1; 10 bases agree with TRBD1. V lost 4 bases, J lost 6 bases, and 2 bases stayed unmatched. CDR3 size: 13 residues. Germline-derived CDR1 and CDR2 are LNHDA and SQIVND (reference sequence).

This clone was recorded many times. The rearrangement joins TRBV7-9 to TRBJ2-5; D not certain. Germline V gives CDR1 SEHNR, CDR2 FQNEAQ (reference sequence). This CDR3 is 10 amino acids long. V was clipped by 6 bases and J by 5 bases, with 4 bases between them. The chain's CDR3 is CASSLETQYF. As DNA, the CDR3 is TGTGCCAGCAGTTTGGAGACCCAGTACTTC.

This clone has a count of ten or more. V gene TRBV27 combines with J gene TRBJ1-1, with D unclear. Germline-derived CDR1 and CDR2 are MNHEY and SMNVEV (reference sequence). The CDR3 has 13 amino acids. Trimming stripped 3 bases from V and 5 bases from J, with 10 bases between. In nucleotides, the CDR3 is TGTGCCAGCAGTTTTGCTCTGGGGACTGAAGCTTTCTTT. Protein sequence: CASSFALGTEAFF.

The chain combines TRBV7-2 with TRBJ2-5; a possible D gene is TRBD1 (5 bases). V dropped 0 bases and J dropped 5 bases, with 16 bases sitting between them. Germline V gives CDR1 SGHTA, CDR2 FQGNSA. This CDR3 comprises 16 residues. The CDR3 DNA sequence: TGTGCCAGCAGCTTAGCGGTCAGGGTTGGGTGGGAGACCCAGTACTTC. Protein product: CASSLAVRVGWETQYF.

This clone showed up many times. The chain uses TRBV2 and TRBJ1-4; 8 nucleotides agree with TRBD1. Trimming at V came to 6 bases and at J to 8 bases, leaving 8 bases not matched to a gene. This CDR3 has 14 amino acids. Germline CDR1 reads SNHLY; CDR2 reads FYNNEI. CDR3 sequence (DNA): TGTGCCAGCAGCGAGGACAGGGTTAAAGAAAAACTGTTTTTT. It is translated as CASSEDRVKEKLFF.

This clone has ten or more counts. The chain employs TRBV11-2 and TRBJ1-2; tentatively, D is TRBD1 (5 bases). V was clipped by 4 bases and J by 1 base, with 13 bases between them. The CDR3 extends over 15 amino acids. The V gene's germline CDR1 is SGHAT and CDR2 FQNNGV. This CDR3 is CASSWGTESNYGYTF. The DNA of the CDR3 is TGTGCCAGCAGCTGGGGGACGGAAAGTAACTATGGCTACACCTTC.

The V call is TRBV20-1, the J call TRBJ2-3; 8 bases align to TRBD2. Germline CDR1 DFQATT, CDR2 SNEGSKA (reference sequence). The CDR3 covers 14 residues. V shed 7 bases, J shed 5 bases, and the junction held 11 bases outside the gene matches. Here the CDR3 reads CSEGAGGAGDTQYF. For the CDR3, the DNA is TGCAGTGAAGGGGCGGGGGGCGCAGGAGATACGCAGTATTTT.

About this clone: A read error is possible here, since a much larger clone lies one base away. The V gene is TRBV5-6, the J gene TRBJ1-1; 9 nucleotides line up with TRBD1. The junction had 15 bases not matched to a gene; V was cut back by 3 bases and J by 3 bases. Germline-derived CDR1 and CDR2 are SGHDT and YYEEEE. This CDR3 is built from 18 residues. This CDR3 reads CASSSSGTGRFEDTEAFF. CDR3 in DNA: TGTGCCAGCAGCTCGTCCGGGACAGGGAGGTTCGAGGACACTGAAGCTTTCTTT. Full variable domain (outside the CDR3, taken from reference TRBV5-6 and TRBJ1-1): DAGVTQSPTHLIKTRGQQVTLRCSPKSGHDTVSWYQQALGQGPQFIFQYYEEEERQRGNFPDRFSGHQFPNYSSELNVNALLLGDSALYLCASSSSGTGRFEDTEAFFGQGTRLTVV.

This clone has at least ten counts. V gene TRBV7-9 combines with J gene TRBJ2-7, with D perhaps matching TRBD1 or TRBD2 (5 bases each). Germline V lookup: CDR1 SEHNR, CDR2 FQNEAQ (reference sequence). Between the trimmed V and J ends, which lost 5 bases and 7 bases, there was a span of 18 bases. The CDR3 loop spans 14 amino acids. The CDR3 is CASSHGTETREQYF. CDR3 bases: TGTGCCAGCAGCCACGGGACCGAAACCCGGGAGCAGTACTTC.

This clone was observed at least ten times. The V call is TRBV5-1, the J call TRBJ2-5; 8 bases fit TRBD1. Per the germline V gene, CDR1 is SGHRS and CDR2 is YFSETQ. The CDR3 runs to 17 residues. V lost 4 bases and J lost 1; bases outside the gene matches: 12. As DNA, the CDR3 is TGCGCCAGCAGCCTGAGTGGGCCGGGGACAGGCCAAGAGACCCAGTACTTC. This gives the protein CASSLSGPGTGQETQYF.

This clone was recorded at least ten times. This rearrangement joins TRBV7-8 to TRBJ2-1; 7 bases agree with TRBD2. Germline CDR1 is SGHVS and CDR2 is FQNEAQ. The J segment lost 4 bases and the V segment lost 5 bases, leaving 5 bases of the junction unmatched. The CDR3 extends over 14 amino acids. The CDR3 reads CASSHGTKYNEQFF. CDR3 DNA sequence: TGTGCCAGCAGCCACGGGACTAAATACAATGAGCAGTTCTTC.

A few counts support this clone. This chain connects TRBV10-3 to TRBJ2-5, with TRBD2 matching over 11 bases. The junction had 3 bases not matched to a gene; V was cut back by 6 bases and J by 3 bases. Germline V gene sequence: CDR1 ENHRY, CDR2 SYGVKD. The CDR3 has 14 residues. The DNA for the CDR3 is TGTGCCATCAGGGCTAGCGGGGGGAAAGAGACCCAGTACTTC. Translation: CAIRASGGKETQYF.

At least ten counts were recorded for this clone. The gene calls are TRBV18 and TRBJ2-7; 15 bases fit TRBD2. Germline V CDR1 and CDR2: KGHSH, LQKENI. The J segment lost 2 bases and the V segment lost 5 bases, leaving 10 bases of the junction unmatched. The CDR3 is 18 residues long. CDR3 protein: CASSGTSGRPAIAYEQYF. CDR3 sequence (DNA): TGTGCCAGCTCAGGGACTAGCGGGAGGCCGGCCATCGCCTACGAGCAGTACTTC.

In this sample, this clone turned up many times. This chain connects TRBV12-5 to TRBJ2-7, with D unclear. Germline-derived CDR1 and CDR2 are LGHNT and FRNRAP. This CDR3 is 17 amino acids long. Trimming shortened V by 1 base and J by 4 bases, and 20 bases separated the two germline ends. DNA of the CDR3: TGTGCTAGTGGTTTGGCTATGTCAGGAGAGACCCTTTACGAGCAGTACTTC. This sequence encodes CASGLAMSGETLYEQYF.

This clone has ten or more counts. This chain connects TRBV29-1 to TRBJ1-3; 9 nucleotides match TRBD1. With 7 bases clipped from V and 2 bases from J, the junction kept 9 bases outside the gene matches. CDR1 SQVTM and CDR2 ANQGSEA come from the germline V gene. The CDR3 has 15 amino acids. The CDR3 nucleotides are TGCAGCGCCGCGGTACAGGGGGCTCCTGGAAACACCATATATTTT. It translates to CSAAVQGAPGNTIYF.

Comment on this clone: It may be a read error: a sequence one base away is much more abundant. The V call is TRBV7-9, the J call TRBJ1-5; D is unresolved. Trimming removed 2 bases at V and 0 bases at J, with 8 bases between. The CDR3 consists of 15 residues. Per germline, CDR1 SEHNR and CDR2 FQNEAQ (reference sequence). CDR3 DNA: TGTGCCAGCAGCTTATGGCAGTATAGCAATCAGCCCCAGCATTTT. Translating gives CASSLWQYSNQPQHF.

This clone was recorded at least ten times. The chain employs TRBV20-1 and TRBJ1-5; D might be TRBD1 (6 bases). The V and J ends lost 4 bases and 4 bases respectively, with 8 bases between them. The germline V gene encodes CDR1 DFQATT and CDR2 SNEGSKA (reference sequence). The CDR3 has 12 residues. The CDR3 loop is CSAKGGNQPQHF. For the CDR3, the DNA is TGCAGTGCTAAGGGGGGAAATCAGCCCCAGCATTTT.

At least ten counts were recorded for this clone. The chain links TRBV4-1 to TRBJ2-7, with 7 bases identical to TRBD2. Germline V gene lookup returns CDR1 MGHRA and CDR2 YSYEKL. The CDR3 spans 17 residues. V dropped 4 bases and J dropped 9; count of bases not matched to a gene: 21. This CDR3 reads CASSPDETASGRDAQYF. CDR3 coding DNA: TGCGCCAGCAGCCCGGACGAGACCGCTAGCGGAAGGGATGCGCAGTACTTC.

In this sample, this clone turned up many times. The gene calls are TRBV4-1 and TRBJ2-2; 7 nucleotides line up with TRBD1. This CDR3 contains 16 residues. V was clipped by 0 bases and J by 4 bases; unmatched bases: 5. Germline V gene data show CDR1 as MGHRA and CDR2 as YSYEKL. The CDR3 is CASSQEQGKRTGELFF. The CDR3, as DNA: TGCGCCAGCAGCCAAGAACAGGGGAAGCGCACCGGGGAGCTGTTTTTT.

The sample holds many counts of this clone. The rearrangement uses TRBV11-3 and TRBJ2-1; the match to TRBD2 covers 10 bases. The V gene end was trimmed by 1 base and the J gene end by 3 bases; junction bases not matched to a gene: 0. The CDR3 runs 15 residues. Germline CDR1 SGHNT, CDR2 YENEEA. In nucleotides, the CDR3 is TGTGCCAGCAGCTTAGGACTAGCGGGCTACAATGAGCAGTTCTTC. This gives the protein CASSLGLAGYNEQFF.

In its sample, this clone was seen many times. The chain combines TRBV20-1 with TRBJ2-7; D unclear. Germline V lookup: CDR1 DFQATT, CDR2 SNEGSKA (reference sequence). The CDR3 runs to 12 residues. Trimming took off 5 bases at V and 3 bases at J, with 11 bases between the two ends. This CDR3 reads CSASRRSYEQYF. The CDR3 bases are TGCAGTGCTTCCCGACGGAGCTACGAGCAGTACTTC.

Relative to its sample, this clone is medium-sized. The chain joins TRBV6-5 to TRBJ2-3; D is perhaps TRBD2 (6 bases). This CDR3 is 15 amino acids long. CDR1 is MNHEY, CDR2 SVGAGI, per germline. V was cut by 2 bases and J by 3 bases, with 12 bases left in between. Here the CDR3 reads CASSYRSSGTDTQYF. CDR3 in DNA: TGTGCCAGCAGTTACCGCTCCAGCGGGACAGATACGCAGTATTTT.

This clone was seen ten or more times. The genes are TRBV7-3 and TRBJ1-2; D possibly corresponds to TRBD1 (6 bases). Germline V lookup: CDR1 SGHTA, CDR2 FQGTGA. Trimming removed 6 bases at V and 4 bases at J, with 15 bases between. This CDR3 region has 14 residues. Here the CDR3 DNA reads TGTGCCAGCAGTCATACAGGGAGGTTCTATGGCTACACCTTC. It yields the protein CASSHTGRFYGYTF.

This chain links TRBV20-1 with TRBJ2-7; 11 bases are shared with TRBD1. Germline lookup yields CDR1 DFQATT and CDR2 SNEGSKA (reference sequence). The CDR3 length is 14 residues. Trimming cost V 5 bases and J 5 bases; bases outside gene matches: 8. The CDR3 coding sequence is TGCAGTGCTGAGCACCGGGACAGGGGGGACGAGCAGTACTTC. It is translated as CSAEHRDRGDEQYF.

This clone appeared many times. The V and J genes are TRBV12-5 and TRBJ1-2; the D is unclear. Trimming took 2 bases from V and 0 from J, leaving 7 bases between them. The CDR3 runs 14 residues. CDR1 LGHNT and CDR2 FRNRAP come from the germline V gene. The CDR3 region is CASGLPRTNYGYTF. As DNA, the CDR3 is TGTGCTAGTGGTTTGCCTCGAACTAACTATGGCTACACCTTC.